This is a list of T cell receptor beta chains from one sample in a study of cytotoxic CD8 clonotypes in ibrutinib-treated CLL. Profiling relied on immunoSEQ multiplex PCR, and the TCRdb table lists in-frame clones only, not all of them. This table holds over 70,000 clones, about 86% found once. The sample was PBMCs, taken before ibrutinib treatment. All receptors derive from a human donor with chronic lymphocytic leukemia. CDR3s include the opening cysteine and the closing phenylalanine or tryptophan. A D gene is named only where the DNA matches it firmly.

D gene,J gene,V gene,CDR3 protein,CDR3 DNA
TRBD1,TRBJ2-1,TRBV7-9,CASSWTGDEQFF,TGTGCCAGCAGCTGGACAGGGGATGAGCAGTTCTTC
-,TRBJ2-3,TRBV7-3,CASSFAGPQTDTQYF,TGTGCCAGCAGCTTCGCGGGACCTCAGACGGATACGCAGTATTTT
-,TRBJ2-7,TRBV11-3,CASSLGNREPYEQYF,TGTGCCAGCAGCTTAGGTAACAGGGAGCCCTACGAGCAGTACTTC
-,TRBJ1-1,TRBV2,CARVNGSYTEAFF,TGTGCCAGGGTTAATGGGAGCTACACTGAAGCTTTCTTT
-,TRBJ1-2,TRBV6-5,CASSYSTRGRSGGYTF,TGTGCCAGCAGTTACTCTACCAGGGGCCGTTCTGGTGGCTACACCTTC
TRBD2,TRBJ2-7,TRBV27,CASSLTSGRSYEQYF,TGTGCCAGCAGTTTAACTAGCGGTAGGTCCTACGAGCAGTACTTC
TRBD1,TRBJ2-5,TRBV6-6,CASRTRTGGGETQYF,TGTGCCAGCAGAACTCGGACAGGGGGCGGGGAGACCCAGTACTTC
-,TRBJ2-7,TRBV15,CATSRDLGRAPEQYF,TGTGCCACCAGCAGAGATCTGGGCCGAGCACCCGAGCAGTACTTC
-,TRBJ2-7,TRBV5-1,CASSLQGSHYEQYF,TGCGCCAGCAGCTTGCAGGGGAGCCACTACGAGCAGTACTTC
-,TRBJ2-2,TRBV9,CASSGGRGELFF,TGTGCCAGCAGCGGAGGGCGCGGGGAGCTGTTTTTT